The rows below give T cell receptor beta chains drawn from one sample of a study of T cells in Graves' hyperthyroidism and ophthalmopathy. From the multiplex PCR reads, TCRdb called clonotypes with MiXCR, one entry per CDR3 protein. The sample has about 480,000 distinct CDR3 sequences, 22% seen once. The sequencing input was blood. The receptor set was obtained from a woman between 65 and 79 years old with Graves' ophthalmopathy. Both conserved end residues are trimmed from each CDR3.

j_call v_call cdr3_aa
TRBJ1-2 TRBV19 ASSPTGAANYGYT
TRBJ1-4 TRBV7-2 ASSLWGQGPEKLF
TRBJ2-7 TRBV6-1 ASSEVQFPRYEQY
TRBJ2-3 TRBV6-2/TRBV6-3 ASSFGTSGTQDTQY
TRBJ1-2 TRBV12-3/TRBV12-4 ASSLYGQAGGYT
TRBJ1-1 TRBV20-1 SAPRVGGNTEAF
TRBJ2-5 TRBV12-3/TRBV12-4 ASSLAGRTQETQY
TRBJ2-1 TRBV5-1 ASSLLAGGVLNEQF
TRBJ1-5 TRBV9 ASSVEGVQPQH
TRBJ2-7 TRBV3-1 ASSQDRDSRHEQY
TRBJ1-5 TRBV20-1 SASPQGAHQPQH
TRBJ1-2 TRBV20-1 SADSGALYGYT
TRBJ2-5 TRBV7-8 ASSLGGKGLVGGQETQY
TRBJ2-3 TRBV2 ASRLYSTDTQY
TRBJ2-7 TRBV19 ASSSRTGINEQY
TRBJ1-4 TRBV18 ASSPKDRSYNEKLF
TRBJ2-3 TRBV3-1 ASSQGANLAFTDTQY
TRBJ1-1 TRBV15 ATSRGRTNTEAF
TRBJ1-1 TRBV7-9 ASSFEGPAEEAF
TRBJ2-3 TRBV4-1 ASSAGALTDTQY
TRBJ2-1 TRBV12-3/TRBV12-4 ASSSQGRGEQF
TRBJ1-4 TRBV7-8 ASSVTGGNEKLF
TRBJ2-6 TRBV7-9 ASSWTGSVLT
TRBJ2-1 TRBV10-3 AIKEREMRNEQF
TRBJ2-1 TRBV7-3 ASSRDPLYSNEQF
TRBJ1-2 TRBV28 ASRRGGQGYGYT
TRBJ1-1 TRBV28 ASSLPRTGRSEAF
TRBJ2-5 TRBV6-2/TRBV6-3 ASSYGGWDQETQY
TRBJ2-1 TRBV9 ASSLRHPTNEQF
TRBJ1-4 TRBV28 ASSFNLGAGEEKLF
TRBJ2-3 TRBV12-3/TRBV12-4 ASRLHSGGGDTQY
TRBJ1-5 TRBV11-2 ASSLDDTADQPQH
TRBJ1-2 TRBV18 ASSPLADKTYGYT
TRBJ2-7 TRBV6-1 ASSDDPFEQY
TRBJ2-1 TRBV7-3 ASSSLPSLYNEQF
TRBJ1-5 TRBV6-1 ASRKVGGVNQPQH
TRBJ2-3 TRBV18 ASRVGGSTDTQY
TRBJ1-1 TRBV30 AWSVRGTDTEAF
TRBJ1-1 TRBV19 ASSIDETPNTEAF
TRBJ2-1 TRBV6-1 ASSEGLAGLSLF
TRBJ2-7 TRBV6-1 ATRQGSYEQY
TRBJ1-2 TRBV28 ASSSSRTYYGYT